This TCR beta chain is from a study of shared clonotypes between healthy human individuals. Whole-study context: CD4 naive and CD4 memory each took three plates per donor, while CD8 naive took two and CD8 memory one.

CDR1 is SGHDN, CDR2 FVKESK, per germline. The length of the CDR3 is 13 residues. The V end lost 1 base, the J end lost 6 bases, and 7 bases lay between the germline ends. Some clones are missing from TCRdb's copy, which holds only in-frame ones; the method was immunoSEQ multiplex PCR. The sample has around 1.5 million clones, 95% to 99% seen once. Input material: naive CD4+ T cells sorted from blood. Subset here: CD45RA+ positively selected. This receptor was obtained from a man aged 30 to 45 in good health. The chain recombines TRBV14 with TRBJ2-1; D remains unclear. The CDR3 bases are TGTGCCAGCAGCCAAGTAGGTCGCAATGAGCAGTTCTTC. It encodes CASSQVGRNEQFF.